This TCR beta chain is drawn from a study of blood T cell repertoires in COVID-19. In regard to this clone: Other DNA sequences in this sample translate to the same CDR3.

CDR3 size: 14 residues. Germline CDR1 reads SGHRS; CDR2 reads YFSETQ. Trimming shortened V by 0 bases and J by 0 bases, and 7 bases separated the two germline ends. Using immunoSEQ multiplex PCR, the repertoire was profiled, and TCRdb retains in-frame clones only, with some absent. The sample has approximately 300,000 clones, about nine tenths seen once. Sample: PBMCs or T cells enriched from blood (not recorded which). The sequence came from a woman under 40 who had recovered from COVID-19. This chain links TRBV5-1 with TRBJ2-7, with D possibly TRBD2 on 5 matching bases. CDR3 loop: CASSLAGSSYEQYF. CDR3 nucleotides: TGCGCCAGCAGCTTGGCGGGAAGCTCCTACGAGCAGTACTTC.